The T cell receptor beta chain described here comes from a study of T-cell reconstitution after alpha-beta-depleted transplantation in children. Preparation of the TCRbeta library was carried out with unique molecular identifiers. TCRdb passed the PCR reads through MiXCR, listing each CDR3 protein once. The profile covers around 480,000 distinct CDR3 sequences, with around a third appearing a single time and 2% to 3% taken by the ten largest. Deletions cut 5 bases from V and 3 bases from J, with 20 bases between. CDR3 length: 16 residues. Per the germline V gene, CDR1 is MDHEN and CDR2 is SYDVKM. Specimen: PBMCs from the stem cell graft donor, collected from the stem cell graft. The origin of this receptor is a human donor who donated a stem cell graft to a child with aplastic anemia. The J gene is TRBJ2-7, the V gene TRBV28; the D gene is possibly TRBD1 (5 bases). This chain's CDR3 is CASSGFEQGFFYEQYF. DNA for the CDR3: TGTGCCAGCAGTGGATTCGAGCAGGGATTCTTCTACGAGCAGTACTTC.